The TCR beta chain described here comes from a study of circulating and synovial CD4+ cells in juvenile arthritis. V gave up 6 bases and J gave up 2 bases; unmatched junction bases: 5. The CDR3 runs to 13 residues. The V gene's germline CDR1 is SGHKS and CDR2 YYEKEE (reference sequence). Study findings and constraints: Shared-clonotype fractions with synovium likely underestimate full repertoire overlap. Diversity here was lower than in bulk blood CD4 cells.

Notes on this clone: Its antigen is unidentified.

Measured with immunoSEQ multiplex PCR; TCRdb has only the in-frame clones, and not every one. The data show about 39,000 clones, just under 95% seen once. Sequenced samples came from active juvenile idiopathic arthritis patients. The chain recombines TRBV5-5 with TRBJ2-7; 7 nucleotides align to TRBD1. This sequence was found in a human donor with juvenile idiopathic arthritis. Sequenced material: CD4+ T cells from blood. As DNA, the CDR3 is TGTGCCAGCAAGGTAGGGGGCCCCTACGAGCAGTACTTC. This codes for CASKVGGPYEQYF. Using reference TRBV5-5 and TRBJ2-7 for the parts outside the CDR3, the full variable domain is DAGVTQSPTHLIKTRGQQVTLRCSPISGHKSVSWYQQVLGQGPQFIFQYYEKEERGRGNFPDRFSARQFPNYSSELNVNALLLGDSALYLCASKVGGPYEQYFGPGTRLTVT.